The entry that follows covers one T cell receptor (beta chain) sequence. The clone's antigen remains unknown. Base qualities are not at hand, and no much larger clone is one base apart. Trimming takes 2 bases from V and 1 base from J, and the germline ends sit 14 bases apart. The germline V gene sets CDR1 to KGHSH and CDR2 to LQKENI. Its CDR3 holds 16 amino acids, cysteine through phenylalanine. CDR3 DNA is the only sequence kept; it has 48 bases, read in frame from the first base. TCRbeta CDR3 regions were amplified from genomic DNA by means of the immunoSEQ Assay, a bias-controlled multiplex PCR. Under the source paper's analysis protocol: Within the assay, amplification of reference gene primers was used to estimate how many nucleated cells each sample contained. Sequence reads were collapsed and filtered to measure the absolute abundance of every unique TCRbeta CDR3 rearrangement. Productive Simpson clonality was computed per sample as the square root of Simpson's diversity index over productive rearrangements. As stored in TCRdb, this immuneACCESS dataset retains in-frame rearrangements with V and J assigned. A fraction of the clones does not appear; measured against another copy, unresolved V genes explain less than half of the discrepancy, and the remainder lacks a known reason. That table furnishes V, J and clone size, whereas the DNA furnished D and trimming. The sample table holds approximately 120,000 clones, of which around 88% were seen once. The top ten clones comprise 18% of the sample.

The data were obtained in a study of blood T cell repertoires in COVID-19 (TCRdb year 2020). About the full investigation: Samples covering the acute and convalescent phases of COVID-19 were provided by collaborators in the United States, Italy and Spain. Where HLA class I and class II types were available, the types were taken from metadata supplied by the sample provider, not from assay-based typing. The samples were drawn from two sources: the first 160 participants of the ongoing ImmuneRACE study, and 1,000 to 1,500 subjects contributed by 6 global collaborators. The repertoires were released in a freely available public database meant as a resource for research on the immune response to SARS-CoV-2. A de-identified subject ID, COVID-19 status, age in years and sex were almost always included in the sample metadata. Deeply sampled blood TCRbeta repertoires from subjects exposed to, actively infected with, or recovered from COVID-19 were included in the dataset. The material from the prospective study consisted of cDNA or gDNA derived from T cells, B-cell-depleted T cells, or PBMCs.

Another Seattle source contributed samples from volunteer blood donors who had recovered from COVID-19. The collaborating institutions used their own protocols to collect whole blood in K2EDTA tubes. Collaborator samples were shipped for TCRbeta analysis as frozen whole blood, isolated PBMCs, or DNA extracted from either sample type. Results and caveats for the whole study, not just this receptor: The quantity of clinical and demographic metadata differed by source and by participant and was supplied without curation.

The V and J segments used are TRBV18 and TRBJ1-1; the D gene is not confidently resolved. Sequencing input: peripheral blood. This sequence originates from a woman in her forties or fifties who had recovered from COVID-19. The DNA reads as follows: TGTGCCAGCTCACCATTTGGCGGCACCGGGAACACTGAAGCTTTCTTT. Its translation reads: CASSPFGGTGNTEAFF. The CDR3 plus the reference TRBV18 and TRBJ1-1 genes for the other parts give the full variable domain: NAGVMQNPRHLVRRRGQEARLRCSPMKGHSHVYWYRQLPEEGLKFMVYLQKENIIDESGMPKERFSAEFPKEGPSILRIQQVVRGDSAAYFCASSPFGGTGNTEAFFGQGTRLTVV.